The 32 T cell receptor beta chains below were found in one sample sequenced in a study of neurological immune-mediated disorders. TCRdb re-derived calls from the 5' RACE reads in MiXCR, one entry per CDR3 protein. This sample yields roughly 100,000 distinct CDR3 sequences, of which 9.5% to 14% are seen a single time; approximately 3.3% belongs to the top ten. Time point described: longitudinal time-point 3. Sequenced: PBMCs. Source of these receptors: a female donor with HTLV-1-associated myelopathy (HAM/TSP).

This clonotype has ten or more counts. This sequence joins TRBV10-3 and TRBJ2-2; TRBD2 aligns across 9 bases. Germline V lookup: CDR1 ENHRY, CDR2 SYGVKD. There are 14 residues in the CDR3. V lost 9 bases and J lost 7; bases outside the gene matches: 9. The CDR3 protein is CAMEAGGIGGELFF. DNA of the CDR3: TGTGCCATGGAAGCGGGGGGAATCGGCGGGGAGCTGTTTTTT.

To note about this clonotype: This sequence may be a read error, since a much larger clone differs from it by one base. CDR3 in DNA: TGTGACAGCATTAGACAGGGAAACACAGATACGCAGTATTTT. The encoded protein is CDSIRQGNTDTQYF. The chain uses TRBV2 and TRBJ2-3, with TRBD1 matching over 7 bases. Germline CDR1 and CDR2: SNHLY and FYNNEI. This CDR3 is built from 14 residues.

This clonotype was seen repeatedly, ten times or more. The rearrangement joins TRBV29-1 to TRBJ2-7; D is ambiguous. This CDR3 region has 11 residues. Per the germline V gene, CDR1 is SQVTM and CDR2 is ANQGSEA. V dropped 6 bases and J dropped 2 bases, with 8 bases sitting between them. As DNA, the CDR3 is TGCAGCGTAAGGGAACCCTACGAGCAGTACTTC. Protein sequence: CSVREPYEQYF.

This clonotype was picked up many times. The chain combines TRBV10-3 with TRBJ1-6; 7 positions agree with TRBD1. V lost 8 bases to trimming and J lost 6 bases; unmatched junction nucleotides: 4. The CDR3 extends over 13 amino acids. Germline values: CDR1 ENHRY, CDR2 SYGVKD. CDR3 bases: TGTGCCATCTCGACAGGGCCTAATTCACCCCTCCACTTT. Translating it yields CAISTGPNSPLHF.

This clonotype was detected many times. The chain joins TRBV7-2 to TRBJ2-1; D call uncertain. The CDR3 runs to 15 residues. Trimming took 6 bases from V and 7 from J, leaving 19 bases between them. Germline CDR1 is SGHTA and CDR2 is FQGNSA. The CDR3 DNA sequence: TGTGCCAGCAGTCGTAGGGCCCCTACGCTTAATGAGCAGTTCTTC. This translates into CASSRRAPTLNEQFF.

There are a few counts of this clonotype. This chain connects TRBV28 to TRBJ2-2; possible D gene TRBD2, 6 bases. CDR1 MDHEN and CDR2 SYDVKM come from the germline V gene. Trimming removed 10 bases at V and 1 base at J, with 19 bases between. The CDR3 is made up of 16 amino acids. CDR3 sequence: CANSKDRAGNTGELFF. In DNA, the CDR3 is TGTGCCAACAGCAAAGACCGAGCGGGGAACACCGGGGAGCTGTTTTTT. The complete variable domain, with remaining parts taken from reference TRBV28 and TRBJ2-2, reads DVKVTQSSRYLVKRTGEKVFLECVQDMDHENMFWYRQDPGLGLRLIYFSYDVKMKEKGDIPEGYSVSREKKERFSLILESASTNQTSMYLCANSKDRAGNTGELFFGEGSRLTVL.

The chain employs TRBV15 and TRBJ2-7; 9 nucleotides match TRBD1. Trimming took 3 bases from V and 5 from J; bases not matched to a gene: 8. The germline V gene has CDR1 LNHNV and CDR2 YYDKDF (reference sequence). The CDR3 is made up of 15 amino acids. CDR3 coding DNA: TGTGCCACCAGCAGGGGACAGGGAGGTAACGACGAGCAGTACTTC. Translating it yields CATSRGQGGNDEQYF.

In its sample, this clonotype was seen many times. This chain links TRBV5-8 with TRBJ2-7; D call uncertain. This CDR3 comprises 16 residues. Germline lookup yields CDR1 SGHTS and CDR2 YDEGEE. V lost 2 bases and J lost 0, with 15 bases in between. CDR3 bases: TGTGCCAGCAGCTTAAAGGGCCAAGGATACTCCTACGAGCAGTACTTC. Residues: CASSLKGQGYSYEQYF.

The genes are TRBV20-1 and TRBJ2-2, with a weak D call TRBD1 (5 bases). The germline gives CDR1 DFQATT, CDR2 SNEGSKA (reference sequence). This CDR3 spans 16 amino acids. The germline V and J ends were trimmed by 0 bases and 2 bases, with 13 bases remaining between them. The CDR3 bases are TGCAGTGCTAGAGATTTTCGACAGAGTAACACCGGGGAGCTGTTTTTT. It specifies CSARDFRQSNTGELFF.

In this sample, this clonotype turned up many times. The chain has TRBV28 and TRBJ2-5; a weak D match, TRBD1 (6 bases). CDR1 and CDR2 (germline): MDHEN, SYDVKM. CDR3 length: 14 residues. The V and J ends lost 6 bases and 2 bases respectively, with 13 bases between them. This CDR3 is CASSSGTWQETQYF. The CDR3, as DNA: TGTGCCAGCAGCTCCGGGACATGGCAAGAGACCCAGTACTTC.

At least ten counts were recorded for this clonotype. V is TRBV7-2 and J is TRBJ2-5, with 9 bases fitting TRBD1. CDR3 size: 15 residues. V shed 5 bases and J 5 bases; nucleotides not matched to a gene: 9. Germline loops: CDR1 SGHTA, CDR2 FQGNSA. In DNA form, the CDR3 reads TGTGCCAGCAGCCGTGGGACAGGGTCGGGGGAGACCCAGTACTTC. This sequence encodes CASSRGTGSGETQYF.

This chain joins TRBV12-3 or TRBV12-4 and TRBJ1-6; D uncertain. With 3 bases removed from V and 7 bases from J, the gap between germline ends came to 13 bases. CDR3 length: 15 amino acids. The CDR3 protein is CASSFFSRPNSPLHF. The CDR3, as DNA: TGTGCCAGCAGTTTCTTCAGCAGGCCAAATTCACCCCTCCACTTT.

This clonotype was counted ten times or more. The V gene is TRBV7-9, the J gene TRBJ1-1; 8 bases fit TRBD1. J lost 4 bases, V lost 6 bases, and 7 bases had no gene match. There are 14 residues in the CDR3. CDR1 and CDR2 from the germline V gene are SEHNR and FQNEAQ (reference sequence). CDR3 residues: CASRDRQGTTEAFF. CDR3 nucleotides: TGTGCCAGCAGGGACCGACAGGGGACCACTGAAGCTTTCTTT.

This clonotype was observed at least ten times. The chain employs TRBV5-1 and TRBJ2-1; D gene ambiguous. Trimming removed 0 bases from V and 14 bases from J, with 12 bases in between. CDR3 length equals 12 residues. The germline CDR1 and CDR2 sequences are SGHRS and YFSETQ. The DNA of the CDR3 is TGCGCCAGCAGCTTGGGGGCGGACGAGGAGTTCTTC. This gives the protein CASSLGADEEFF.

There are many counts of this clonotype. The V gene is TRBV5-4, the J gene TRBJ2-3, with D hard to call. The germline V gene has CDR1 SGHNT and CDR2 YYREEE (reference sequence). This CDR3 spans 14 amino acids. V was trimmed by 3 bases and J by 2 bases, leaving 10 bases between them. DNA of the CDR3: TGTGCCAGCAGCTCAAAGGAGACCACAGATACGCAGTATTTT. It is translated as CASSSKETTDTQYF.

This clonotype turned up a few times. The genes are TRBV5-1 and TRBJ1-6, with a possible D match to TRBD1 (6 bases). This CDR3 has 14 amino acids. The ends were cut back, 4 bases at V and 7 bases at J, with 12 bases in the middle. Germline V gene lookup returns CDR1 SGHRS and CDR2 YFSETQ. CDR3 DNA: TGCGCCAGCAGCGGAGAGAGGGGGAATTCACCCCTCCACTTT. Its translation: CASSGERGNSPLHF.

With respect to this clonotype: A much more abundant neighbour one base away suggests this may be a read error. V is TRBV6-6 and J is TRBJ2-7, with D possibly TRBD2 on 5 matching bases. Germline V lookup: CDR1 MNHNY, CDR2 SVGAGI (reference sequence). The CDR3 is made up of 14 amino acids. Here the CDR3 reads CASSYGRSAWEQHF. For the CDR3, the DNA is TGTGCCAGCAGTTACGGGCGGAGCGCGTGGGAGCAGCACTTC.

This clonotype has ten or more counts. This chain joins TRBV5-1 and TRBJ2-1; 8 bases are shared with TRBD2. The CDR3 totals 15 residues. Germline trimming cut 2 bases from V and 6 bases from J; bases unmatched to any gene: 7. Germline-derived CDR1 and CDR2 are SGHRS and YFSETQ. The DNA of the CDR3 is TGCGCCAGCAGCTTATCTGCGGGGGGCCCCAATGAGCAGTTCTTC. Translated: CASSLSAGGPNEQFF. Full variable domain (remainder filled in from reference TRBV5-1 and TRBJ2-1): KAGVTQTPRYLIKTRGQQVTLSCSPISGHRSVSWYQQTPGQGLQFLFEYFSETQRNKGNFPGRFSGRQFSNSRSEMNVSTLELGDSALYLCASSLSAGGPNEQFFGPGTRLTVL.

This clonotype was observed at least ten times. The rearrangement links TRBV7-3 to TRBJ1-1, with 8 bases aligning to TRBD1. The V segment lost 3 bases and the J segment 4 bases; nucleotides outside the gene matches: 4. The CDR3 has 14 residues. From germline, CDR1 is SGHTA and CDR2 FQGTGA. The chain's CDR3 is CASSFSGQGTEAFF. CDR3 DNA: TGTGCCAGCAGCTTTTCCGGACAGGGCACTGAAGCTTTCTTT.

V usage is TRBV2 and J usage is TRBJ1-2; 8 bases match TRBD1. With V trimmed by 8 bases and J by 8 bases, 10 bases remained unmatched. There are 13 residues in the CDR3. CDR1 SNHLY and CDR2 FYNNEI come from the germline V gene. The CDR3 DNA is TGTGCCAGCCTCGGGACAGGACGGGACGGCTACACCTTC. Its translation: CASLGTGRDGYTF.

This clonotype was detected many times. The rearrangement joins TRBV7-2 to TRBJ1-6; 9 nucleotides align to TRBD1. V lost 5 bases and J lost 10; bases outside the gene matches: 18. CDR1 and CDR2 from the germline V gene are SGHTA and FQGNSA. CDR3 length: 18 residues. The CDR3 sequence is CASSRTRGQGIVRSPLHF. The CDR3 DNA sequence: TGTGCCAGCAGCCGAACCAGAGGACAGGGGATCGTAAGGTCACCCCTCCACTTT.

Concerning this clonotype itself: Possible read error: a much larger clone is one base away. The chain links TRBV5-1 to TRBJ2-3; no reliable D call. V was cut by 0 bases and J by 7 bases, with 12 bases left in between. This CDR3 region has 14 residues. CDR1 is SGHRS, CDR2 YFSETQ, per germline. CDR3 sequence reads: CASSLDKAAYTQYF. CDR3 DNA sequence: TGCGCCAGCAGCTTGGATAAGGCGGCCTATACGCAGTATTTT.

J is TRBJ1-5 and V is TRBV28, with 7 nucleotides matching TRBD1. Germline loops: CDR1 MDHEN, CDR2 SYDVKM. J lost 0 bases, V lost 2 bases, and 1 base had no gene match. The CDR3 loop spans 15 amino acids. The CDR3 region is CASSLAGGSNQPQHF. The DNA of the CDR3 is TGTGCCAGCAGTTTAGCAGGGGGTAGCAATCAGCCCCAGCATTTT.

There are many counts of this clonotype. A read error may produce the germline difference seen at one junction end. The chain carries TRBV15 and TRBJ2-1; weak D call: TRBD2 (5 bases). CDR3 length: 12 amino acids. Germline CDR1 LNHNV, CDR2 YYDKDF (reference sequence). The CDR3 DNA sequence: TGTGCTACCAGCCGGCCCCGAGGGGAGCAGTTCTTC. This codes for CATSRPRGEQFF.

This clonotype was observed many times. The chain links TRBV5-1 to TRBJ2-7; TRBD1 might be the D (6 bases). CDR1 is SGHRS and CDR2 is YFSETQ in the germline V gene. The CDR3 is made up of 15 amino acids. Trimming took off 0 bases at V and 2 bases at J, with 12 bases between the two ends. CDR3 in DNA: TGCGCCAGCAGCTTGGGGGCAGGGGACCCCTACGAGCAGTACTTC. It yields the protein CASSLGAGDPYEQYF.

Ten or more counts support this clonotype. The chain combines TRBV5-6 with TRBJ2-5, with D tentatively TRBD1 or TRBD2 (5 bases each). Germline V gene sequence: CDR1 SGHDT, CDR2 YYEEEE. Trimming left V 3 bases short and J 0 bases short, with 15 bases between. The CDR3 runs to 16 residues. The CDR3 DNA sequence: TGTGCCAGCAGCTCGTGGGGGACGGGGAACCAAGAGACCCAGTACTTC. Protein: CASSSWGTGNQETQYF.

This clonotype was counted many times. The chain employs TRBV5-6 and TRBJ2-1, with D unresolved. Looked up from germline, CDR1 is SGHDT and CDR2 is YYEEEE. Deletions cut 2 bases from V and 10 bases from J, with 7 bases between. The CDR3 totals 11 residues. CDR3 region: CASSLNFEQFF. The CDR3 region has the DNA TGTGCCAGCAGCTTAAACTTCGAGCAGTTCTTC.

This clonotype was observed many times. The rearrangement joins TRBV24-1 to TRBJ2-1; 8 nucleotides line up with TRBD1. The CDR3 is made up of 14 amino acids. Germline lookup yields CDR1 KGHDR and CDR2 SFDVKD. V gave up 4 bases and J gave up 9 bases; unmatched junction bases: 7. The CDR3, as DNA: TGTGCCACCAGTGACCCGGACAGGGCGGGTGAGCAGTTCTTC. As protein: CATSDPDRAGEQFF.

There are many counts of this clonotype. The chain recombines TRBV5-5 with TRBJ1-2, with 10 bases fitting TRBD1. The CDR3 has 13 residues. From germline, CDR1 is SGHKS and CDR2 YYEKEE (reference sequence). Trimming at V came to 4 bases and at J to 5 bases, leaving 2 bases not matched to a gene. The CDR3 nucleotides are TGTGCCAGCAGCAGGGGACAGGGGTATGGCTACACCTTC. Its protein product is CASSRGQGYGYTF.

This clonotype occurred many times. As DNA, the CDR3 is TGTGCCAGCAGCGCCGGGACAAACACTGAAGCTTTCTTT. This encodes CASSAGTNTEAFF. V and J are TRBV9 and TRBJ1-1; D possibly corresponds to TRBD1 (6 bases). The CDR3 consists of 13 residues. CDR1 is SGDLS and CDR2 is YYNGEE in the germline V gene. Trimming shortened V by 3 bases and J by 2 bases, and 8 bases separated the two germline ends.

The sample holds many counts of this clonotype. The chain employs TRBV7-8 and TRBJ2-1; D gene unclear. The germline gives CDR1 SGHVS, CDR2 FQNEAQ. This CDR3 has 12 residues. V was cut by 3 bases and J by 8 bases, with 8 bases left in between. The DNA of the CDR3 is TGTGCCAGCAGCTTTTTAATCCATGAGCAGTTCTTC. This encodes CASSFLIHEQFF.

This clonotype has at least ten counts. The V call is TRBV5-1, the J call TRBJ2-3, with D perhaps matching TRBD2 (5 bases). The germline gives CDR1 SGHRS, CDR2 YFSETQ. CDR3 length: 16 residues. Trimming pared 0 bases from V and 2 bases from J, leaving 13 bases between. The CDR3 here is CASSLGFSDVTDTQYF. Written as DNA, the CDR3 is TGCGCCAGCAGCTTGGGATTTAGCGACGTCACAGATACGCAGTATTTT.